This T cell receptor (beta chain) was obtained from a study of radiation and T cells in renal cell carcinoma. TCRdb's copy holds only in-frame clones and misses some; the assay was immunoSEQ multiplex PCR. The sample gives 150,000 to 200,000 clones, around 90% of which show up once; around 10% is in the top ten. Time point reported: blood 4 weeks post-SBRT, at nephrectomy. As to treatment: 15 Gy SBRT to primary tumor, nephrectomy 4 weeks later. Germline V gene sequence: CDR1 MNHEY, CDR2 SVGAGI. There are 15 residues in the CDR3. V was cut by 7 bases and J by 6 bases, with 21 bases left in between. The sample here was blood, taken from a patient whose treatment included radiotherapy and nephrectomy. The chain employs TRBV6-5 and TRBJ1-2; D possibly corresponds to TRBD1 (6 bases). The sequence was collected from a woman aged 45-60 years with renal cell carcinoma. CDR3: CASNSGQRGFDGYTF. In nucleotides, the CDR3 is TGTGCCAGCAACTCAGGACAGAGGGGCTTCGATGGCTACACCTTC.